This T cell receptor (beta chain) stems from a study of blood T cell repertoires in COVID-19. Looking at the study overall: COVID-19 samples collected from the United States, Italy and Spain covered acute and convalescent phases. PBMCs, B-cell-depleted T cells, or T cells were the source of the cDNA or gDNA that made up the material.

Per the original methods: Amplified reference gene primers provided the basis for estimating nucleated cell counts. The protocol was immunoSEQ multiplex PCR, while the TCRdb copy is restricted to in-frame clones and leaves out a portion. The DNA gave D and trimming, while V, J and clone size come from that table. The sample carries some 70,000 clones, roughly nine tenths recorded once. Seattle enrolled patients during active infection and tracked them longitudinally. The CDR3 has 16 residues. Germline V gene sequence: CDR1 SGDLS, CDR2 YYNGEE. With 3 bases clipped from V and 2 bases from J, the junction kept 9 bases outside the gene matches.

This sequence originates from a woman aged 45-65 years with COVID-19, enrolled during active disease. Specimen: peripheral blood. This chain links TRBV9 with TRBJ2-3; the match to TRBD2 covers 7 bases. The CDR3 DNA follows: TGTGCCAGCAGCGGTAGCGGTGGGACTACCACAGATACGCAGTATTTT. The encoded protein is CASSGSGGTTTDTQYF.